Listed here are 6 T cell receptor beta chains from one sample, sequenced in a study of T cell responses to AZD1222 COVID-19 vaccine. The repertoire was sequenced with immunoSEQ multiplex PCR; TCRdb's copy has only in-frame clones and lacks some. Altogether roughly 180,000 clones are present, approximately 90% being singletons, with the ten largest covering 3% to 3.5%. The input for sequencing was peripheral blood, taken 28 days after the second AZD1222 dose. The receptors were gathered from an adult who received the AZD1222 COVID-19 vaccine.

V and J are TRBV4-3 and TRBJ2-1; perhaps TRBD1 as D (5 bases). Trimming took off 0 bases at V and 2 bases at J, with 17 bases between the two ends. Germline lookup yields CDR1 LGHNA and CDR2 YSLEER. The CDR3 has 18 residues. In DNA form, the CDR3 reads TGCGCCAGCAGCCAAGATAGGACCGGGCAGGGTCCCTACAATGAGCAGTTCTTC. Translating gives CASSQDRTGQGPYNEQFF.

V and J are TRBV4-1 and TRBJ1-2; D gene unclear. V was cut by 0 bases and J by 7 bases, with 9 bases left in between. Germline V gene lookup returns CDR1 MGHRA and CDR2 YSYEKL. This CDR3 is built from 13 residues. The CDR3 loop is CASSQDRGSGYTF. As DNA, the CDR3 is TGCGCCAGCAGCCAAGATCGGGGAAGTGGCTACACCTTC.

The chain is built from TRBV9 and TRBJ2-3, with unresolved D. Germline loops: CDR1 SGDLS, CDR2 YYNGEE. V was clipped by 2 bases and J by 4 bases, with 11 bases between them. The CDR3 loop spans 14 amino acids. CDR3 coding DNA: TGTGCCAGCAGCGTCCTATCCCCCCCAGATACGCAGTATTTT. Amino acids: CASSVLSPPDTQYF.

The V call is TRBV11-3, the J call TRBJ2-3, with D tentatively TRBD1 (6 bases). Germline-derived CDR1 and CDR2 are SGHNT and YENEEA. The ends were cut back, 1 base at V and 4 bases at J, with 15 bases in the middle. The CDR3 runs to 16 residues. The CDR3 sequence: CASSLARAGVPDTQYF. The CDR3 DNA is TGTGCCAGCAGCTTAGCACGGGCAGGGGTTCCAGATACGCAGTATTTT.

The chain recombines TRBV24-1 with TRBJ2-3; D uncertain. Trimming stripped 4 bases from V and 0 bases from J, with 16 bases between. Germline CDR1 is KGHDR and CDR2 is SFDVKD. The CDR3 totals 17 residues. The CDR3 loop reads CATSDQLGTASTDTQYF. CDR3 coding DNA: TGTGCCACCAGTGACCAACTGGGCACGGCTAGCACAGATACGCAGTATTTT.

The CDR3 DNA sequence: TGCGCCAGCAGCTTCGGACAGGGCGCCACTGAAGCTTTCTTT. Protein: CASSFGQGATEAFF. The chain couples TRBV5-1 to TRBJ1-1; TRBD1 matches 8 bases. Germline-derived CDR1 and CDR2 are SGHRS and YFSETQ. The CDR3 sequence is 14 residues long. The ends lost 2 bases at V and 4 bases at J; junction bases unmatched: 4.